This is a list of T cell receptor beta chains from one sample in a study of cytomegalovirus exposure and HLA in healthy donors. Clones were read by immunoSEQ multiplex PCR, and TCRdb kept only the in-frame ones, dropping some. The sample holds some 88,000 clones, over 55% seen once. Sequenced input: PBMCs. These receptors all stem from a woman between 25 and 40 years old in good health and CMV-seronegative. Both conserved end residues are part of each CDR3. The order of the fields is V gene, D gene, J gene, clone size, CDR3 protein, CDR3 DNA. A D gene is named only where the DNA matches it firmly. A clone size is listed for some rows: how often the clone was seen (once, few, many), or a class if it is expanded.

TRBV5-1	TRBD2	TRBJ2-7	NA	CASSLGLGSGTKLVDEQYF	TGCGCCAGCAGCTTGGGATTGGGATCCGGGACTAAATTGGTCGACGAGCAGTACTTC
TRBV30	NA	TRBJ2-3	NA	CAWSGDFTDTQYF	TGTGCCTGGAGCGGGGACTTCACAGATACGCAGTATTTT
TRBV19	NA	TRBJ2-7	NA	CASSVDIAYEQYF	TGTGCCAGTAGTGTTGACATTGCCTACGAGCAGTACTTC
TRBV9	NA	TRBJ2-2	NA	CASSVDLAYNTGELFF	TGTGCCAGCAGCGTAGACCTAGCGTATAACACCGGGGAGCTGTTTTTT
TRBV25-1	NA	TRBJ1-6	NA	CASSGPDSNPYNSPLHF	TGTGCCAGCAGTGGGCCCGACTCCAACCCCTATAATTCACCCCTCCACTTT
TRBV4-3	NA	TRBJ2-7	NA	CASSQGRLSSGEQYF	TGCGCCAGCAGCCAAGGTCGACTGTCCTCTGGCGAGCAGTACTTC
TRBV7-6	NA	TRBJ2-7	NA	CASSLVYAAYEQYF	TGTGCCAGCAGCTTAGTTTACGCAGCCTACGAGCAGTACTTC
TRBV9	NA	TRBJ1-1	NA	CASSVGPGVGVNTEAFF	TGTGCCAGCAGCGTAGGTCCCGGGGTAGGTGTGAACACTGAAGCTTTCTTT
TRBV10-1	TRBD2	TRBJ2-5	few	CASSVRLAGVETQYF	TGCGCCAGCAGTGTCCGACTAGCGGGGGTAGAGACCCAGTACTTC
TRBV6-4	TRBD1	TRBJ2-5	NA	CASSRDRGETQYF	TGTGCCAGCAGCCGAGACAGGGGAGAGACCCAGTACTTC
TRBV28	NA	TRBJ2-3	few	CASIVGGTDTQYF	TGTGCCAGCATTGTAGGGGGCACAGATACGCAGTATTTT
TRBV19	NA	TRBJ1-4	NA	CASSTTGRPSTNEKLFF	TGTGCCAGTAGTACAACAGGGCGCCCTTCAACTAATGAAAAACTGTTTTTT